This record covers a single T cell receptor (beta chain). Germline V gene data show CDR1 as LGHNA and CDR2 as YNFKEQ. CDR3 length: 15 amino acids. V was shortened by 0 bases and J by 4 bases, with 12 bases between the two germline ends. The data are from a study of blood T cell repertoires in COVID-19. About the research overall: Italy, Spain and the United States were the sources of the convalescent and acute COVID-19 samples. PBMCs, B-cell-depleted T cells, or T cells were the source of the cDNA or gDNA that made up the material.

Per the authors' pipeline: Estimates of nucleated cell counts were drawn from the amplification of reference gene primers. This table comes from immunoSEQ multiplex PCR, and its TCRdb copy is limited to in-frame clones, with some not included. V, J and clone size are taken as reported in that table, and D and trimming were inferred from the DNA itself. Altogether around 190,000 clones are present, 85% being singletons, with the ten largest covering about 5%. This sequence was found in an elderly woman with acute or convalescent COVID-19. The sample was peripheral blood. This chain joins TRBV4-2 and TRBJ1-1, with D unclear. The CDR3 DNA sequence: TGTGCCAGCAGCCAAGATAATTGGGGAGGCACTGAAGCTTTCTTT. Translation gives CASSQDNWGGTEAFF.